This section outlines one T cell receptor beta chain sequence together with its context. What it recognizes is unknown. These data belong to a study of blood T cells in healthy people across ages. Study-wide points: Diversity figures derived from one million T cells were judged to underestimate the true value. Reliance upon unsorted PBMCs precluded definitive naive versus antigen-experienced comparison.

The CDR3 runs to 12 residues. V lost 7 bases and J lost 7, with 11 bases in between. Germline values: CDR1 MDHEN, CDR2 SYDVKM. A second about 7 to 12 cycle PCR used barcoded and J-beta primers. TCRdb passed the 5' RACE reads through MiXCR, listing each CDR3 protein once. The sample lists around 1,700,000 distinct CDR3 sequences, over 25% occurring once. This TCR derives from a woman aged 25 to 39 in good health. Sequenced: blood. The gene calls are TRBV28 and TRBJ2-1, with D possibly TRBD2 on 7 matching bases. DNA for the CDR3: TGTGCCAGCAAACAGGGAGGGAATGAGCAGTTCTTC. Translation gives CASKQGGNEQFF.